Below are 10 T cell receptor beta chains sequenced from a single sample in a study of blood T cell repertoires in COVID-19. Here immunoSEQ multiplex PCR was the method, and the copy in TCRdb shows in-frame clones only, minus some. This table holds more than 150,000 clones, about four fifths found once. Material for sequencing was peripheral blood. These receptors all come from a woman older than 75 with COVID-19, enrolled during active disease.

The chain couples TRBV12-3 or TRBV12-4 to TRBJ1-4; D remains unclear. Trimming shortened V by 7 bases and J by 7 bases, and 7 bases separated the two germline ends. CDR3 length equals 11 residues. DNA for the CDR3: TGTGCCAGCACCCCGGGTGAAAAACTGTTTTTT. Translation: CASTPGEKLFF.

This clone turned up a few times. The chain carries TRBV19 and TRBJ1-6; the match to TRBD1 covers 7 bases. Trimming removed 1 base from V and 9 bases from J; junction bases left unmatched: 3. Germline CDR1 and CDR2: LNHDA and SQIVND (reference sequence). There are 14 residues in the CDR3. CDR3 loop: CASSIGDSGSPLHF. Here the CDR3 DNA reads TGTGCCAGTAGTATAGGGGACAGTGGTTCACCCCTCCACTTT.

The chain couples TRBV4-1 to TRBJ2-3, with D possibly matching TRBD2 (6 bases). Trimming pared 2 bases from V and 4 bases from J, leaving 16 bases between. From germline, CDR1 is MGHRA and CDR2 YSYEKL. The CDR3 is made up of 16 amino acids. Here the CDR3 reads CASSQLGLTIADTQYF. CDR3 sequence (DNA): TGCGCCAGCAGCCAATTGGGACTTACGATAGCAGATACGCAGTATTTT.

As to this clone: This specimen includes other DNA sequences encoding the same CDR3. The chain is built from TRBV6-2 or TRBV6-3 and TRBJ1-1; D may be TRBD1 (5 bases). CDR3 size: 15 residues. Germline V gene lookup returns CDR1 MNHEY and CDR2 SVGEGT. The V end was cut by 0 bases, the J end by 1 base, with 9 bases between. CDR3 in DNA: TGTGCCAGCAGTTACTCAGGGGCGAGGAACACTGAAGCTTTCTTT. This codes for CASSYSGARNTEAFF.

The gene calls are TRBV28 and TRBJ1-4; the match to TRBD1 covers 11 bases. Germline values: CDR1 MDHEN, CDR2 SYDVKM. This CDR3 region has 15 residues. V dropped 6 bases and J dropped 2; count of bases not matched to a gene: 2. The CDR3 sequence: CASSGTGGTNEKLFF. The CDR3, as DNA: TGTGCCAGCAGCGGGACAGGGGGGACTAATGAAAAACTGTTTTTT.

This chain uses TRBV7-6 with TRBJ2-7; 12 bases map to TRBD2. The germline V gene has CDR1 SGHVS and CDR2 FNYEAQ. The CDR3 has 16 amino acids. After removal of 1 base from V and 6 bases from J, the junction contained 7 bases not matched to a gene. The DNA for the CDR3 is TGTGCCAGCAGCTTAGGACGACCGGGACTAGCGGGCGAGCAGTACTTC. Amino acids: CASSLGRPGLAGEQYF.

The V and J genes are TRBV9 and TRBJ2-7; 9 positions agree with TRBD1. Trimming took 0 bases from V and 3 from J; bases not matched to a gene: 10. CDR1 is SGDLS and CDR2 is YYNGEE in the germline V gene. This CDR3 is built from 17 residues. CDR3 region: CASSVVVRGQGYYEQYF. The CDR3 nucleotides read TGTGCCAGCAGCGTAGTGGTCAGGGGACAGGGATACTACGAGCAGTACTTC.

This clone was observed a handful of times. This chain connects TRBV6-1 to TRBJ2-7, with 10 bases that match TRBD1. The CDR3 has 14 residues. Germline loops: CDR1 MNHNS, CDR2 SASEGT. The V and J ends lost 3 bases and 7 bases, in that order; junction bases with no gene match: 6. CDR3 region: CASSDWDRGGEQYF. The CDR3 DNA follows: TGTGCCAGCAGTGATTGGGACAGGGGAGGAGAGCAGTACTTC.

The V and J genes are TRBV7-9 and TRBJ2-1, with 10 bases that match TRBD2. V shed 1 base, J shed 7 bases, and the junction held 7 bases outside the gene matches. CDR1 is SEHNR and CDR2 is FQNEAQ in the germline V gene (reference sequence). The CDR3 covers 16 residues. The chain's CDR3 is CASSLGPAGGRNEQFF. In DNA form, the CDR3 reads TGTGCCAGCAGCTTAGGACCAGCGGGGGGGAGGAATGAGCAGTTCTTC.

The chain carries TRBV19 and TRBJ1-6; 7 bases agree with TRBD1. J was trimmed by 5 bases and V by 4 bases; bases with no gene match: 2. The CDR3 extends over 14 amino acids. Germline assignment: CDR1 LNHDA and CDR2 SQIVND (reference sequence). CDR3 in DNA: TGTGCCAGTAGTAGGGACAGTGATAATTCACCCCTCCACTTT. Encoded protein: CASSRDSDNSPLHF.